The sequence of this TCR beta chain was determined in a study of blood T cells in healthy people across ages. Study-wide results and caveats: Across the age range, TCR beta diversity per million T cells fell in a roughly linear way.

The germline V gene encodes CDR1 MGHDK and CDR2 SYGVNS. CDR3 length: 12 amino acids. Samples had at least 7 million PBMCs isolated from them. Each sample yielded at least 6 micrograms of PBMC total RNA. Combining a sample-barcoded 5' primer with a J-beta primer mix, a second PCR ran for roughly 7 to 11 cycles. A single record per CDR3 protein comes from TCRdb applying MiXCR to the 5' RACE reads. The sample shows approximately 580,000 distinct CDR3 sequences, 24% of them seen only once. With regard to this clonotype: What it recognizes is unknown. Only one base separates this from a far larger clonotype, so it likely reflects a read error.

The same data also contributed to another study, on T cells of mothers and their children. That report notes: Unrelated mother-child pairs always had slightly, but never significantly, lower normalized overlap than related pairs.

This chain joins TRBV25-1 and TRBJ1-5; D unclear. The sequence came from a boy between 5 and 17 years old in good health. The sequencing sample was made of blood. CDR3 nucleotide sequence: TGTGCCAGCAGTGAAGGCAATCAGCCCCAGGATTTT. Its translation: CASSEGNQPQDF.